This entry is about one TCR beta chain. The target antigen is unknown. This entry belongs to a study of vaccination effects on CD4 cells after COVID-19. At the level of the study: Samples were taken post-vaccine, and their median timing was 72 days after the second dose. General study findings and limits: After vaccination, at late timepoints, clones induced by infection and by vaccine contracted markedly.

Ahead of sequencing, the ViraFEST assay grew antigen-specific CD4+ T cells using viral peptide pools. Having been cultured for approximately ten days, the cells underwent CD4+ T cell isolation. Vaccination of participants consisted of two doses of either the BNT162b2 or mRNA-1273 vaccine. The healthy vaccine recipients, who had no prior SARS-CoV-2 infection, showed negative nucleocapsid antibodies. A half-volume exchange with IL-2 medium occurred on days 3 and 7. The table came from immunoSEQ multiplex PCR; TCRdb's copy has only in-frame clones and leaves some out. The data contain 10,000 to 15,000 clones, roughly 70% of them singletons. With 8 bases removed from V and 4 bases from J, the gap between germline ends came to 15 bases. The CDR3 sequence is 14 residues long. CDR1 is SNHLY, CDR2 FYNNEI, per germline.

The sequenced sample was CD4+ T cells from PBMCs cultured with SARS-CoV-2 spike peptides, obtained after COVID-19 vaccination. The J gene is TRBJ2-1, the V gene TRBV2; weak D call: TRBD1 (5 bases). The sequence derives from a human donor who received a COVID-19 vaccine. Here the CDR3 reads CASLFSRVYNEQFF. CDR3 nucleotide sequence: TGTGCCAGCCTATTTAGCAGGGTATACAATGAGCAGTTCTTC.